One sample yielded the 10 T cell receptor beta chains listed below, sequenced in a study of glioma-infiltrating T cells after dendritic cell vaccination. The time point is: after dendritic cell vaccination, including at tumor progression/relapse. Measured with immunoSEQ multiplex PCR; TCRdb has only the in-frame clones, and not every one. The data show 90,000 to 110,000 clones, with about 90% seen just once and approximately 3% held by the top ten. The specimen was blood, collected after dendritic cell vaccination. These receptors were obtained from a human donor with glioblastoma.

The chain employs TRBV7-6 and TRBJ2-2; D call uncertain. The germline V and J ends were trimmed by 2 bases and 0 bases, with 13 bases remaining between them. Germline V gene data show CDR1 as SGHVS and CDR2 as FNYEAQ. The CDR3 has 17 amino acids. Written as DNA, the CDR3 is TGTGCCAGCAGCTTAAGGCCCCCGGGTGCGAACACCGGGGAGCTGTTTTTT. It is translated as CASSLRPPGANTGELFF.

V gene TRBV14 combines with J gene TRBJ2-1, with 12 bases aligning to TRBD2. The CDR3 sequence is 15 residues long. V was clipped by 6 bases and J by 7 bases; unmatched bases: 7. The germline V gene encodes CDR1 SGHDN and CDR2 FVKESK. CDR3 loop: CASRPSGGAKNEQFF. DNA for the CDR3: TGTGCCAGCAGACCTAGCGGGGGGGCTAAAAATGAGCAGTTCTTC.

The gene calls are TRBV7-9 and TRBJ1-6; TRBD1 aligns across 10 bases. J lost 14 bases, V lost 4 bases, and 8 bases had no gene match. CDR1 SEHNR and CDR2 FQNEAQ come from the germline V gene (reference sequence). This CDR3 contains 14 residues. The CDR3: CASSSGQGIVTLHF. In DNA, the CDR3 is TGTGCCAGCAGCTCGGGACAGGGGATCGTCACCCTCCACTTT.

The rearrangement uses TRBV25-1 and TRBJ1-6; 10 nucleotides align to TRBD1. CDR1 is MGHDK and CDR2 is SYGVNS in the germline V gene. V gave up 2 bases and J gave up 7 bases; unmatched junction bases: 5. CDR3 length equals 16 residues. CDR3 loop: CASSEAGTGANSPLHF. The CDR3 DNA reads as TGTGCCAGCAGTGAAGCCGGGACAGGGGCCAATTCACCCCTCCACTTT. Together with reference TRBV25-1 and TRBJ1-6, the CDR3 gives the full variable domain: EADIYQTPRYLVIGTGKKITLECSQTMGHDKMYWYQQDPGMELHLIHYSYGVNSTEKGDLSSESTVSRIRTEHFPLTLESARPSHTSQYLCASSEAGTGANSPLHFGNGTRLTVT.

The rearrangement links TRBV7-8 to TRBJ1-4; tentative D call: TRBD1 (6 bases). CDR1 is SGHVS and CDR2 is FQNEAQ in the germline V gene. The CDR3 sequence is 15 residues long. The ends were cut back, 5 bases at V and 5 bases at J, with 15 bases in the middle. The CDR3 protein is CASSKTGRGNEKLFF. CDR3 sequence (DNA): TGTGCCAGCAGCAAGACAGGCCGAGGGAATGAAAAACTGTTTTTT.

The genes are TRBV30 and TRBJ1-2; 7 bases agree with TRBD1. Trimming cost V 4 bases and J 5 bases; bases outside gene matches: 4. Germline CDR1 is GTSNPN and CDR2 is SVGIG (reference sequence). This CDR3 has 12 residues. This CDR3 reads CAWNYRGYGYTF. The DNA for the CDR3 is TGTGCCTGGAATTACAGGGGTTATGGCTACACCTTC.

In regard to this clone: Compared with germline, one end of the junction differs, possibly owing to a read error. The rearrangement joins TRBV4-2 to TRBJ2-7; 7 bases line up with TRBD2. Germline assignment: CDR1 LGHNA and CDR2 YNFKEQ. The CDR3 contains 16 residues. The CDR3: CASSQDRGDFSNEQYF. In nucleotides, the CDR3 is TGTGCCAGCAGCCAAGATCGGGGGGATTTCTCCAACGAGCAGTACTTC.

The chain employs TRBV5-6 and TRBJ1-2; tentative D call: TRBD1 (6 bases). This CDR3 has 14 amino acids. The germline V and J ends were trimmed by 0 bases and 8 bases, with 14 bases remaining between them. Germline CDR1 and CDR2: SGHDT and YYEEEE. CDR3: CASSLVGGRGGYTF. As DNA, the CDR3 is TGTGCCAGCAGCTTGGTCGGGGGGCGCGGAGGCTACACCTTC.

This clone was picked up a small number of times. The chain uses TRBV5-4 and TRBJ2-5, with D perhaps matching TRBD2 (7 bases). This CDR3 contains 18 residues. The germline V gene has CDR1 SGHNT and CDR2 YYREEE (reference sequence). V shed 0 bases and J shed 1 base, with 19 bases lying between them. CDR3 sequence reads: CASSLGPSGGGAQETQYF. The CDR3 region has the DNA TGTGCCAGCAGCTTGGGTCCTAGCGGAGGGGGGGCCCAAGAGACCCAGTACTTC. The full variable domain, its missing parts supplied by reference TRBV5-4 and TRBJ2-5, is ETGVTQSPTHLIKTRGQQVTLRCSSQSGHNTVSWYQQALGQGPQFIFQYYREEENGRGNFPPRFSGLQFPNYSSELNVNALELDDSALYLCASSLGPSGGGAQETQYFGPGTRLLVL.

The V gene is TRBV29-1, the J gene TRBJ2-5; TRBD1 aligns across 8 bases. The J call is in doubt because the DNA end fits TRBJ2-7 better. Germline V gives CDR1 SQVTM, CDR2 ANQGSEA. This CDR3 region has 15 residues. DNA of the CDR3: TGCAGCGTTAACGGGGACGACAGGGGCCCTTACGAGCAGTACTTC. Its protein product is CSVNGDDRGPYEQYF.